Below are 12 T cell receptor beta chains sequenced from a single sample in a study of blood T cell repertoires in COVID-19. Sequencing used immunoSEQ multiplex PCR; TCRdb keeps in-frame clones, though not all of them. This table has more than 300,000 clones, approximately 85% appearing once. Sequences were obtained from peripheral blood. The receptors shown here come from a woman aged 45-65 years with acute or convalescent COVID-19.

The chain uses TRBV4-3 and TRBJ1-4; possible D gene TRBD1, 6 bases. Trimming took 3 bases from V and 3 from J, leaving 11 bases between them. Germline CDR1 and CDR2: LGHNA and YSLEER. This CDR3 spans 15 amino acids. The CDR3 DNA reads TGCGCCAGCAGCCATCATACAGGGTCTAATGAAAAACTGTTTTTT. Its protein product is CASSHHTGSNEKLFF.

The V and J genes are TRBV20-1 and TRBJ2-2; 11 bases align to TRBD2. The germline gives CDR1 DFQATT, CDR2 SNEGSKA (reference sequence). With 3 bases clipped from V and 3 bases from J, the junction kept 3 bases outside the gene matches. This CDR3 is 15 amino acids long. The DNA of the CDR3 is TGCAGTGCTAGTCCGGGACTAGCGGACACCGGGGAGCTGTTTTTT. Its translation is CSASPGLADTGELFF.

The gene calls are TRBV20-1 and TRBJ1-1; TRBD1 is a possible D gene (5 bases). CDR3 length: 17 residues. Germline CDR1 reads DFQATT; CDR2 reads SNEGSKA (reference sequence). V was clipped by 3 bases and J by 5 bases, with 25 bases between them. As DNA, the CDR3 is TGCAGTGCTAGTCCCCTAGCGGGGCGGGGGATTGGAACTGAAGCTTTCTTT. The encoded protein is CSASPLAGRGIGTEAFF.

This clone was observed a handful of times. The chain couples TRBV7-2 to TRBJ1-5; D ambiguous. CDR1 and CDR2 (germline): SGHTA, FQGNSA. Trimming pared 2 bases from V and 1 base from J, leaving 9 bases between. The CDR3 contains 15 residues. As DNA, the CDR3 is TGTGCCAGCAGCTTAAGTCGCAGAAGCAATCAGCCCCAGCATTTT. The encoded protein is CASSLSRRSNQPQHF.

The chain is built from TRBV5-1 and TRBJ2-3, with a possible D match to TRBD1 (6 bases). Trimming left V 4 bases short and J 1 base short, with 16 bases between. This CDR3 spans 16 amino acids. Germline CDR1 and CDR2: SGHRS and YFSETQ. In DNA, the CDR3 is TGCGCCAGCAGCCCGACGTTGGCAGGGGGCACAGATACGCAGTATTTT. Residues: CASSPTLAGGTDTQYF. Combining the CDR3 with reference TRBV5-1 and TRBJ2-3 gives the whole variable domain KAGVTQTPRYLIKTRGQQVTLSCSPISGHRSVSWYQQTPGQGLQFLFEYFSETQRNKGNFPGRFSGRQFSNSRSEMNVSTLELGDSALYLCASSPTLAGGTDTQYFGPGTRLTVL.

The chain employs TRBV28 and TRBJ2-1; 7 bases map to TRBD2. The CDR3 is made up of 17 amino acids. V shed 2 bases and J 6 bases; nucleotides not matched to a gene: 13. CDR1 MDHEN and CDR2 SYDVKM come from the germline V gene. The CDR3 nucleotides read TGTGCCAGCAGTTTAGATTCTACGGCGGGAGCGGGCAATGAGCAGTTCTTC. Encoded protein: CASSLDSTAGAGNEQFF.

The gene calls are TRBV6-2 or TRBV6-3 and TRBJ2-1, with 13 bases identical to TRBD2. The CDR3 loop spans 17 amino acids. Germline V gene data show CDR1 as MNHEY and CDR2 as SVGEGT. The V and J ends lost 2 bases and 6 bases, in that order; junction bases with no gene match: 7. CDR3 loop: CASSYATSGRARNEQFF. CDR3 in DNA: TGTGCCAGCAGTTACGCAACTAGCGGGAGGGCCCGCAATGAGCAGTTCTTC.

The chain combines TRBV7-6 with TRBJ2-5; 8 bases are shared with TRBD1. The germline V gene has CDR1 SGHVS and CDR2 FNYEAQ. The J segment lost 14 bases and the V segment lost 3 bases, leaving 5 bases of the junction unmatched. The CDR3 runs 11 residues. The CDR3 is CASSFGQGGYF. The CDR3 nucleotides read TGTGCCAGCAGCTTTGGACAGGGAGGATACTTC. The full variable domain, with the rest looked up from reference TRBV7-6 and TRBJ2-5, is GAGVSQSPRYKVTKRGQDVALRCDPISGHVSLYWYRQALGQGPEFLTYFNYEAQQDKSGLPNDRFSAERPEGSISTLTIQRTEQRDSAMYRCASSFGQGGYFGPGTRLLVL.

V and J are TRBV28 and TRBJ1-1; D gene unclear. Trimming shortened V by 7 bases and J by 7 bases, and 10 bases separated the two germline ends. The CDR3 totals 11 residues. Germline V gene lookup returns CDR1 MDHEN and CDR2 SYDVKM. CDR3 residues: CASTQAFEAFF. In DNA, the CDR3 is TGTGCCAGCACTCAAGCTTTTGAAGCTTTCTTT.

The chain carries TRBV18 and TRBJ2-1, with TRBD2 matching over 8 bases. Germline V gene sequence: CDR1 KGHSH, CDR2 LQKENI. CDR3 length: 15 amino acids. Losses at the gene ends were 3 bases for V and 9 bases for J; bases not matched to a gene: 10. The chain's CDR3 is CASSPVAAGEGEQFF. As DNA, the CDR3 is TGTGCCAGCTCACCGGTTGCAGCGGGAGAGGGTGAGCAGTTCTTC.

This clone occurred many times. This rearrangement joins TRBV5-4 to TRBJ1-1; D is uncertain. The CDR3 has 11 residues. Trimming cost V 7 bases and J 5 bases, with 9 bases left between them. Germline V gene sequence: CDR1 SGHNT, CDR2 YYREEE (reference sequence). This CDR3 is CASASRTEAFF. As DNA, the CDR3 is TGTGCCAGCGCCTCCCGGACTGAAGCTTTCTTT.

V gene TRBV4-1 combines with J gene TRBJ2-7, with a weak D call TRBD2 (5 bases). V lost 0 bases and J lost 2, with 14 bases in between. The CDR3 is 16 amino acids. Looked up from germline, CDR1 is MGHRA and CDR2 is YSYEKL. CDR3 in DNA: TGCGCCAGCAGCCAAGACGCCCTAGCAGCTACCTACGAGCAGTACTTC. This translates into CASSQDALAATYEQYF.